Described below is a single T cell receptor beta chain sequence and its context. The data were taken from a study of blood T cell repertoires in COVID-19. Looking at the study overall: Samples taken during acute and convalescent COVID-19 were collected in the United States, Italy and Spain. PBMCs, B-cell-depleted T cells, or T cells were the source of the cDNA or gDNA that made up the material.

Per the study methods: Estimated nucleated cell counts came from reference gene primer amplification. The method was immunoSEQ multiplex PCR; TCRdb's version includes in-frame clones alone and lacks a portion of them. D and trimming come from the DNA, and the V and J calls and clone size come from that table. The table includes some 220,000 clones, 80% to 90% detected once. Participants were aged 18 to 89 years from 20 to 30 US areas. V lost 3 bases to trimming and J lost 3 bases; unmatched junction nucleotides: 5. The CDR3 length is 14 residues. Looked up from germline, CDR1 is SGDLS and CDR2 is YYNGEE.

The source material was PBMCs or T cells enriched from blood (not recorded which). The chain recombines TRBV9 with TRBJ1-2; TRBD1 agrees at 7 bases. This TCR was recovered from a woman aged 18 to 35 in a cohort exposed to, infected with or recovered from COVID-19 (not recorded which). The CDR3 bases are TGTGCCAGCAGCGAGGGGACAGCCCACTATGGCTACACCTTC. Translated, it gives CASSEGTAHYGYTF.